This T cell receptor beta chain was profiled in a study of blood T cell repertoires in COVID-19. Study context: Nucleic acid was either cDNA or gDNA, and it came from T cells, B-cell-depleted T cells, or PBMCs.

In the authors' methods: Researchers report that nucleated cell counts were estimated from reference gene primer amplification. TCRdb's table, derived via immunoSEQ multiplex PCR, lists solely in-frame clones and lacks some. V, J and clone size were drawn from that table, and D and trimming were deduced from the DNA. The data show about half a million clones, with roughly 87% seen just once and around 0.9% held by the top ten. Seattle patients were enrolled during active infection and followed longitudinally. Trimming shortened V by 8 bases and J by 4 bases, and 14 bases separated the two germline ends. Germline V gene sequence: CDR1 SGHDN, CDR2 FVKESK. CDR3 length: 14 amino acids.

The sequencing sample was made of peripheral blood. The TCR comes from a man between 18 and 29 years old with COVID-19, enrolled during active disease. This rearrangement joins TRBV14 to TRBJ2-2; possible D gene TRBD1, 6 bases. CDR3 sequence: CASHKTGTTGELFF. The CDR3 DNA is TGTGCCAGCCACAAGACAGGTACCACCGGGGAGCTGTTTTTT.